Sequencing of this TCR beta chain was carried out in a study of T-cell memory formation after mild COVID-19 listed by TCRdb under 2021. As for the study more broadly: Most TCR sequence clusters were specific to one of the two donors. Longitudinal TCRalpha and TCRbeta repertoire sequencing tracked T-cell clones expanding and contracting after mild COVID-19 in two donors. Two young, previously healthy adult volunteers, one female and one male, were included in the cohort.

Broad study findings and their caveats: The study included only a couple of mild cases, and larger cohorts that include severe cases with pre-infection samples were judged to be necessary. From day 15 to 85, contracting clones showed balanced CD4/CD8 phenotypes, whereas a second wave of clones that expanded from day 15 to 37 leaned towards CD4+. The second-wave clones that peaked on day 37 were not confirmed to be SARS-CoV-2 specific. Some responding clones were detected in pre-infection memory, which suggested that pre-existing cross-reactive memory T cells had joined the SARS-CoV-2 response. Contracting CD4+ clones were found mainly in CM and EM memory subsets, while CD8+ clones were enriched in EMRA.

Ficoll-Paque density gradient centrifugation was the method used to isolate PBMCs. This sample was sequenced with an Illumina NovaSeq 6000. TCRalpha and TCRbeta cDNA libraries were built by 5'RACE with constant-segment primers, adding sample barcodes and unique molecular identifiers. Trizol reagent was used to extract RNA from every sample. Amplification of the libraries took two PCR steps, and the second step added a second sample barcode plus Illumina TruSeq adapters. Sequencing of libraries was performed on an Illumina NovaSeq with 2 x 150 bp paired-end reads. The authors processed their data as follows. The reads were demultiplexed and collapsed into UMI-guided consensus sequences using migec v1.2.7. Using mixcr v2.1.11, UMI consensuses were aligned to TRA and TRB V and J templates and then assembled into clonotypes. A clonotype was counted as expanded or contracted only when both edgeR and NoisET called the clonotype significant, with the noise models trained on biological replicates. For edgeR calls, the thresholds were a false discovery rate-adjusted p below 0.01 and a log2 fold-change of 1. As an exploratory analysis of dynamics, max-normalized trajectories of the 1000 most abundant clonotypes were examined by PCA with hierarchical clustering. Separately sequenced CD4+ and CD8+ repertoires were used to assign a CD4 or CD8 phenotype to each responding clone. TCRdb reprocessed the public reads (quality trimming at Q25 with fastp, clone calling with MiXCR) and kept in-frame beta chains. Rows are combined by CDR3 protein, so each entry shows the most common genes and DNA. Clone size and V and J calls follow TCRdb, not the original study. The sample data list some 260,000 distinct CDR3 sequences, and 16% of these were observed just once. The top ten clonotypes cover about 3.5% of the sample.

Sequences MNHNS (CDR1) and SASEGT (CDR2) are obtained from the germline V gene. From the cysteine through the phenylalanine, the CDR3 covers 13 amino acids. The DNA shown is the 39-base CDR3, in frame from base 1. The V end loses 6 bases and the J end loses 1 base, and a stretch of 10 bases separates them. This clonotype turned up a few times. What antigen it recognizes has not been identified. Base qualities are not recorded, but no much larger clone differs from it by a single base. The chain couples TRBV6-1 to TRBJ2-7; the D gene identity is not certain. The TCR sequence derives from a man between 18 and 35 years old who had mild COVID-19 (a few samples of this study predate the infection). The sample titles of this study are shuffled in the database, so cell type and time point are left out; the donor was told from shared clones. The sample consisted of PBMCs or a T cell subset sorted from them (not recorded which). The DNA sequence reads TGTGCCAGCAGGAACTGGATTTCCTACGAGCAGTACTTC. This encodes CASRNWISYEQYF.